These T cell receptor beta chains were read from a single sample in a study of blood T cells in healthy people across ages. One entry per CDR3 protein, called by TCRdb with MiXCR from the 5' RACE reads. The sample lists over 1,500,000 distinct CDR3 sequences, about two fifths occurring once. Sequencing used blood. The receptors originated from a human donor in good health. The CDR3 runs from the conserved cysteine through the conserved F or W. Each record gives: J gene, V gene, D gene, clone size, CDR3 length, CDR3 DNA, CDR3 protein. The D gene is left open where the match is weak. Expanded clones get a size class; other rows say once, few or many, or leave the size out.

J gene: TRBJ1-2
V gene: TRBV10-3
D gene: -
clone size: few
CDR3 length: 13
CDR3 DNA: TGTGCCATCAGTGGGATATCCAACTATGGCTACACCTTC
CDR3 protein: CAISGISNYGYTF

J gene: TRBJ2-3
V gene: TRBV20-1
D gene: TRBD2
clone size: few
CDR3 length: 18
CDR3 DNA: TGCAGTGCTTACCGATCAACGATAGCGGGGGATTGGAAAGATACGCAGTATTTT
CDR3 protein: CSAYRSTIAGDWKDTQYF

J gene: TRBJ2-1
V gene: TRBV5-5
D gene: -
clone size: -
CDR3 length: 15
CDR3 DNA: TGTGCCAGCAGCTTGGTTGTTAGCGGTTACAATGAGCAGTTCTTC
CDR3 protein: CASSLVVSGYNEQFF

J gene: TRBJ2-5
V gene: TRBV10-3
D gene: -
clone size: -
CDR3 length: 15
CDR3 DNA: TGTGCCATCAGTGACCCCGACGGGACTTGGGAGACCCAGTACTTC
CDR3 protein: CAISDPDGTWETQYF

J gene: TRBJ1-3
V gene: TRBV7-2
D gene: -
clone size: few
CDR3 length: 15
CDR3 DNA: TGTGCCAGCAGCCCCGAGCAGGGGATCGGAAACACCATATATTTT
CDR3 protein: CASSPEQGIGNTIYF

J gene: TRBJ2-5
V gene: TRBV9
D gene: -
clone size: -
CDR3 length: 15
CDR3 DNA: TGTGCCAGCAGCGTAGGAGGTAGTCCCGGCGAGACCCAGTACTTC
CDR3 protein: CASSVGGSPGETQYF

J gene: TRBJ2-1
V gene: TRBV4-2
D gene: -
clone size: -
CDR3 length: 19
CDR3 DNA: TGTGCCAGCAGCCCAAGATTACTAGAGGTGGGGAGCTCCTACAATGAGCAGTTCTTC
CDR3 protein: CASSPRLLEVGSSYNEQFF

J gene: TRBJ2-7
V gene: TRBV5-1
D gene: TRBD1
clone size: -
CDR3 length: 15
CDR3 DNA: TGCGCCAGCAGCCTTCGCGGACAGGGCCTCTACGAGCAGTACTTC
CDR3 protein: CASSLRGQGLYEQYF

J gene: TRBJ2-5
V gene: TRBV20-1
D gene: -
clone size: few
CDR3 length: 13
CDR3 DNA: TGCAGTGCTAGTTGGTACCTTCAAGAGACCCAGTACTTC
CDR3 protein: CSASWYLQETQYF

J gene: TRBJ2-1
V gene: TRBV20-1
D gene: TRBD2
clone size: -
CDR3 length: 14
CDR3 DNA: TGCAGTGTAGAGCGGGGGCTACCCTACAATGAGCAGTTCTTC
CDR3 protein: CSVERGLPYNEQFF

J gene: TRBJ2-1
V gene: TRBV5-1
D gene: TRBD2
clone size: few
CDR3 length: 16
CDR3 DNA: TGCGCCAGCAGCTTGAGGGTGGCTAGCGGGATCGATGAGCAGTTCTTC
CDR3 protein: CASSLRVASGIDEQFF

J gene: TRBJ1-2
V gene: TRBV12-3/TRBV12-4
D gene: TRBD1
clone size: -
CDR3 length: 13
CDR3 DNA: TGTGCCAGCAGGCCGGGACAGATCTATGGCTACACCTTC
CDR3 protein: CASRPGQIYGYTF

J gene: TRBJ2-2
V gene: TRBV4-1
D gene: -
clone size: -
CDR3 length: 17
CDR3 DNA: TGCGCCAGCAGCCAAGAGACACAACCCCGGGGGACCGGGGAGCTGTTTTTT
CDR3 protein: CASSQETQPRGTGELFF

J gene: TRBJ2-4
V gene: TRBV7-2
D gene: TRBD1
clone size: -
CDR3 length: 12
CDR3 DNA: TGTGCCAGCAGCCGAACACAGGGGAATCAGTACTTC
CDR3 protein: CASSRTQGNQYF

J gene: TRBJ1-2
V gene: TRBV3-1
D gene: -
clone size: -
CDR3 length: 13
CDR3 DNA: TGTGCCAGCAGCGGGGGCTGGGGCTATGGCTACACCTTC
CDR3 protein: CASSGGWGYGYTF

J gene: TRBJ2-4
V gene: TRBV6-6
D gene: TRBD2
clone size: few
CDR3 length: 16
CDR3 DNA: TGTGCCAGCAGGGGGACTAGCGGGGGGCTGGAAAACATTCAGTACTTC
CDR3 protein: CASRGTSGGLENIQYF

J gene: TRBJ2-1
V gene: TRBV5-1
D gene: TRBD2
clone size: -
CDR3 length: 16
CDR3 DNA: TGCGCCAGCAGCCTTCAGACTAGCGGGGTCTACAATGAGCAGTTCTTC
CDR3 protein: CASSLQTSGVYNEQFF

J gene: TRBJ2-5
V gene: TRBV7-2
D gene: -
clone size: few
CDR3 length: 15
CDR3 DNA: TGTGCCAGCAGCTTAGGGGGTAGCTGGTCTGAGACCCAGTACTTC
CDR3 protein: CASSLGGSWSETQYF

J gene: TRBJ2-1
V gene: TRBV2
D gene: TRBD2
clone size: few
CDR3 length: 13
CDR3 DNA: TGTGCCAGCAGTGGAGAGCGGGGGAATGAGCAGTTCTTC
CDR3 protein: CASSGERGNEQFF

J gene: TRBJ2-5
V gene: TRBV30
D gene: -
clone size: -
CDR3 length: 12
CDR3 DNA: TGTGCCTGGGGGGGCTCGGCAGAGACCCAGTACTTC
CDR3 protein: CAWGGSAETQYF

J gene: TRBJ2-7
V gene: TRBV27
D gene: -
clone size: -
CDR3 length: 11
CDR3 DNA: TGTGCCAGCGGACTTCGGGGCGAGCAGTACTTC
CDR3 protein: CASGLRGEQYF

J gene: TRBJ2-5
V gene: TRBV20-1
D gene: TRBD2
clone size: -
CDR3 length: 15
CDR3 DNA: TGCAGTGCTAGAGTCCTAGCGGGACCCCAGGAGACCCAGTACTTC
CDR3 protein: CSARVLAGPQETQYF

J gene: TRBJ2-7
V gene: TRBV20-1
D gene: TRBD1
clone size: -
CDR3 length: 14
CDR3 DNA: TGCAGTGCTACACCCCGGGACAGGGTCTACGAGCAGTACTTC
CDR3 protein: CSATPRDRVYEQYF

J gene: TRBJ2-7
V gene: TRBV12-3/TRBV12-4
D gene: -
clone size: -
CDR3 length: 15
CDR3 DNA: TGTGCCAGCAGTTTAGTTAGGTGGGGTGTGAACGAGCAGTACTTC
CDR3 protein: CASSLVRWGVNEQYF

J gene: TRBJ2-7
V gene: TRBV7-2
D gene: -
clone size: once
CDR3 length: 13
CDR3 DNA: TGTGCCGGCAGCTTGGGACATTCCTACGAGCAGTACTTC
CDR3 protein: CAGSLGHSYEQYF

J gene: TRBJ2-5
V gene: TRBV4-1
D gene: TRBD2
clone size: many
CDR3 length: 16
CDR3 DNA: TGCGCCAGCAGCCAAGGTTCGGGGGGATTAGGAGAGACCCAGTACTTC
CDR3 protein: CASSQGSGGLGETQYF

J gene: TRBJ2-1
V gene: TRBV20-1
D gene: -
clone size: -
CDR3 length: 12
CDR3 DNA: TGCAGTGCACAAGCCCGGGGGCATGAGCAGTTCTTC
CDR3 protein: CSAQARGHEQFF

J gene: TRBJ1-1
V gene: TRBV5-1
D gene: TRBD1
clone size: -
CDR3 length: 13
CDR3 DNA: TGCGCCAGCAGCCCGACAGGGAACCCTGGAGCTTTCTTT
CDR3 protein: CASSPTGNPGAFF

J gene: TRBJ2-2
V gene: TRBV9
D gene: -
clone size: -
CDR3 length: 17
CDR3 DNA: TGTGCCAGCAGCGTAGATCTGAGCTCCGCCAATCGCGGGGAGCTGTTTTTT
CDR3 protein: CASSVDLSSANRGELFF

J gene: TRBJ1-1
V gene: TRBV5-1
D gene: -
clone size: -
CDR3 length: 12
CDR3 DNA: TGCGCCAGCAGCTCCGGCTCTCCCGAAGCTTTCTTT
CDR3 protein: CASSSGSPEAFF

J gene: TRBJ2-3
V gene: TRBV9
D gene: -
clone size: -
CDR3 length: 14
CDR3 DNA: TGTGCCAGCAGCACCCGGGGCCTAGGAAATACGCAGTATTTT
CDR3 protein: CASSTRGLGNTQYF

J gene: TRBJ1-2
V gene: TRBV4-1
D gene: -
clone size: few
CDR3 length: 15
CDR3 DNA: TGCGCCAGCAGCCAAGGTCAACTCCGGGAGGACGGCTACATCTTC
CDR3 protein: CASSQGQLREDGYIF

J gene: TRBJ2-1
V gene: TRBV7-3
D gene: -
clone size: few
CDR3 length: 17
CDR3 DNA: TGTGCCAGCAGCCAAGAGGGGCCTAGAGCCTCCTACAATGAGCAGTTCTTC
CDR3 protein: CASSQEGPRASYNEQFF

J gene: TRBJ2-7
V gene: TRBV12-3/TRBV12-4
D gene: -
clone size: -
CDR3 length: 15
CDR3 DNA: TGTGCCAGCAGTTTCGACAGACGACTACCCTACGAGCAGTACTTC
CDR3 protein: CASSFDRRLPYEQYF

J gene: TRBJ1-2
V gene: TRBV11-2
D gene: -
clone size: -
CDR3 length: 15
CDR3 DNA: TGTGCCAGCAGCTTAGTTACCCGACAAAGCTATGGCTACACCTTC
CDR3 protein: CASSLVTRQSYGYTF

J gene: TRBJ2-3
V gene: TRBV4-3
D gene: TRBD1
clone size: few
CDR3 length: 16
CDR3 DNA: TGCGCCAGCAGCCAAGACAGGACAGGGGGTGGAGATACGCAGTATTTT
CDR3 protein: CASSQDRTGGGDTQYF

J gene: TRBJ2-7
V gene: TRBV18
D gene: TRBD1
clone size: -
CDR3 length: 15
CDR3 DNA: TGTGCCAGCTCACCGGGACAGGGGGACTCCTACGAGCAGTACTTC
CDR3 protein: CASSPGQGDSYEQYF

J gene: TRBJ1-4
V gene: TRBV2
D gene: -
clone size: -
CDR3 length: 14
CDR3 DNA: TGTGCCAACAGTGGGACCGCGGGGTCGGAAAAACTGTTTTTT
CDR3 protein: CANSGTAGSEKLFF

J gene: TRBJ1-2
V gene: TRBV4-1
D gene: -
clone size: few
CDR3 length: 15
CDR3 DNA: TGCGCCAGCAGCCAGAGGGGCGGGGGTTACTATGGCTACACCTTC
CDR3 protein: CASSQRGGGYYGYTF

J gene: TRBJ2-5
V gene: TRBV7-2
D gene: -
clone size: -
CDR3 length: 15
CDR3 DNA: TGTGCCTGCAGCTTAAGGACAGCTAGCCAAGAGACCCAGTACTTC
CDR3 protein: CACSLRTASQETQYF

J gene: TRBJ2-1
V gene: TRBV14
D gene: -
clone size: once
CDR3 length: 13
CDR3 DNA: TGTGCCAGCAGCCAATACAGGGACGGTGAGCAGTTCTTC
CDR3 protein: CASSQYRDGEQFF

J gene: TRBJ2-5
V gene: TRBV6-6
D gene: -
clone size: -
CDR3 length: 13
CDR3 DNA: TGTGCCAGCAGTTACTCTGAGGACGGGACCCAGTACTTC
CDR3 protein: CASSYSEDGTQYF

J gene: TRBJ2-1
V gene: TRBV5-5
D gene: -
clone size: -
CDR3 length: 15
CDR3 DNA: TGTGCCAGCACCTCGGAGGGAGTTAGCTACAATGAGCAGTTCTTC
CDR3 protein: CASTSEGVSYNEQFF

J gene: TRBJ1-2
V gene: TRBV21-1
D gene: -
clone size: -
CDR3 length: 13
CDR3 DNA: TGTGCCAGCAGCAAAGGTATAGGGGATGGCTACACCTTC
CDR3 protein: CASSKGIGDGYTF

J gene: TRBJ1-1
V gene: TRBV20-1
D gene: TRBD1
clone size: -
CDR3 length: 14
CDR3 DNA: TGCAGTGCTAGTAAGGCAGGGGGCAACACTGAAGCTTTCTTT
CDR3 protein: CSASKAGGNTEAFF

J gene: TRBJ1-2
V gene: TRBV20-1
D gene: TRBD1
clone size: few
CDR3 length: 16
CDR3 DNA: TGCAGTGCTAGAGACAAGGGGAAGGGGGCGGCCTATGGCTACACCTTC
CDR3 protein: CSARDKGKGAAYGYTF

J gene: TRBJ1-1
V gene: TRBV12-3/TRBV12-4
D gene: TRBD1
clone size: -
CDR3 length: 15
CDR3 DNA: TGTGCCAGCAGTTTATCTGCGGACAGGGGGCTGGGAGCTTTCTTT
CDR3 protein: CASSLSADRGLGAFF

J gene: TRBJ2-1
V gene: TRBV12-3/TRBV12-4
D gene: -
clone size: -
CDR3 length: 12
CDR3 DNA: TGTGCCAGCAGTCCCGGACTACATGAGCAGTTCTTC
CDR3 protein: CASSPGLHEQFF

J gene: TRBJ2-5
V gene: TRBV7-2
D gene: TRBD2
clone size: -
CDR3 length: 16
CDR3 DNA: TGTGCCAGCAGCGCCCCTAGCGGGGGACCACAAGAGACCCAGTACTTC
CDR3 protein: CASSAPSGGPQETQYF